A selection of T cell receptor beta chains follows, all from one sample in a study of T cell repertoires in cytomegalovirus infection. TCRdb ran MiXCR on the reads and lists one entry per CDR3 protein. The repertoire includes about 530,000 distinct CDR3 sequences, about a quarter of them detected once, and about 13% sits in the top ten. Sequenced sample: PBMCs. The receptors come from a human donor in good health (CMV status not recorded). Some clones in this sample may be carry-over from other donors' samples. Each CDR3 is given with its conserved first and last residue. A D gene is named only where the DNA matches it firmly. Rows may omit the clone size; those that give it use once, few, many or a size class.

TRBV6-6	TRBD1	.	TRBJ2-7	TGTGCCAGCAGTCTCCGGGACAGGGTTGCGGGCGAGCAGTACTTC	CASSLRDRVAGEQYF
TRBV12-3/TRBV12-4	TRBD2	many	TRBJ2-1	TGTGCCAGCAGTTTAGCGCAGTGGGCTAGCGGGTACTACAATGAGCAGTTCTTC	CASSLAQWASGYYNEQFF
TRBV7-2	TRBD2	many	TRBJ2-2	TGTGCCAGCAGCACCCGGGGGGGACTAGCGGGAGTCGGCGCCGGGGAGCTGTTTTTT	CASSTRGGLAGVGAGELFF
TRBV12-3/TRBV12-4	.	.	TRBJ1-1	TGTGCCAGCAGTTCTCAGGGGAGGGCTTTCTTT	CASSSQGRAFF
TRBV5-6	.	.	TRBJ2-1	TGTGCCAGCAGCTCATTCGGGTCTCACTCCTACAATGAGCAGTTCTTC	CASSSFGSHSYNEQFF
TRBV7-2	TRBD2	many	TRBJ2-3	TGTGCCAGCAGCTCCAGTCCTAGCGGGAGCACACACACAGATACGCAGTATTTT	CASSSSPSGSTHTDTQYF
TRBV6-2/TRBV6-3	TRBD2	.	TRBJ2-7	TGTGCCAGCAGTTACGGGACTAGCGGAATCCTCTGGGAGCAGTACTTC	CASSYGTSGILWEQYF
TRBV11-2	.	few	TRBJ1-1	TGTGCCAGCAGCTTAGCATATTGGGGCAGAGACACTGAAGCTTTCTTT	CASSLAYWGRDTEAFF
TRBV20-1	.	.	TRBJ2-7	TGCAGTGCTAGAGATGTAAAGAGTAGTCCCGTCGAGCAGTACTTC	CSARDVKSSPVEQYF
TRBV28	.	.	TRBJ2-4	TGTGCCAGCAGTACTCCGGACTACGCCATTCCCTACTTAGCCAAAAACATTCAGTACTTC	CASSTPDYAIPYLAKNIQYF
TRBV6-2/TRBV6-3	.	.	TRBJ1-1	TGTGCCAGCCGACCGTCCCGAGACCTCCACCCCACTGAAGCTTTCTTT	CASRPSRDLHPTEAFF
TRBV4-2	TRBD2	.	TRBJ2-7	TGTGCCAGCAGCCAAGATCGGACTAGCGGGAGAGGACAGTACTTC	CASSQDRTSGRGQYF
TRBV7-2	TRBD1	.	TRBJ1-4	TGTGCCAGCAGCTCCCCCCGGACAGGGGGGGATGAAAAACTGTTTTTT	CASSSPRTGGDEKLFF
TRBV6-5	.	few	TRBJ1-2	TGTGCCAGCAGTTACTCGTTCGGGCCCTCAGCCCGTGGCTACACCTTC	CASSYSFGPSARGYTF
TRBV7-8	.	few	TRBJ2-3	TGTGCCAGCAGCCCCGTGAGTTCGGATACGCAGTATTTT	CASSPVSSDTQYF
TRBV4-1	.	.	TRBJ1-4	TGCGCCAGCAGGGGGTTTGCTAATGAAAAACTGTTTTTT	CASRGFANEKLFF
TRBV4-1	TRBD1	few	TRBJ1-1	TGCGCCAGCAGCCCCCAGACAGGGTCCATGAACACTGAAGCTTTCTTT	CASSPQTGSMNTEAFF
TRBV20-1	.	few	TRBJ1-4	TGCAGTGTTCCAGGGGTGGCAGAAAAACTGTTTTTT	CSVPGVAEKLFF
TRBV9	.	.	TRBJ1-2	TGTGCCAGCAGAGCAGTGGCTAACTATGGCTACACCTTC	CASRAVANYGYTF
TRBV12-3/TRBV12-4	.	.	TRBJ1-6	TGTGCCAGCAGGCTCACAACGGAATCACCCCTCCACTTT	CASRLTTESPLHF
TRBV6-2/TRBV6-3	TRBD1	few	TRBJ2-5	TGTGCCAGCAGTCAGGACAGGATTTATCCGCAGGAGACCCAGTACTTC	CASSQDRIYPQETQYF
TRBV7-2	.	.	TRBJ2-1	TGTGCCAGCAGCTTAGAGAGACTAGGAGTTGAGCAGTTCTTC	CASSLERLGVEQFF
TRBV5-6	.	.	TRBJ2-1	TGTGCCAGCAGCTTTGCGGGCAGAGAGCGGGAGCAGTTCTTC	CASSFAGREREQFF
TRBV4-3	TRBD2	.	TRBJ2-3	TGCGCCAGCAGCCAAGAAGGGGCGACTAGCGGGAGGGGATTCGGCACAGATACGCAGTATTTT	CASSQEGATSGRGFGTDTQYF
TRBV7-2	TRBD2	many	TRBJ2-2	TGTGCCAGCAGGCAAACTAGCGGGAGAGTACACACCGGGGAGCTGTTTTTT	CASRQTSGRVHTGELFF
TRBV3-1	.	once	TRBJ2-2	TGTGCCAGCAGCCGATCACGGCCCGGGGAGCTGTTTTTT	CASSRSRPGELFF
TRBV7-9	TRBD2	few	TRBJ2-7	TGTGCCAGCAGCTTACAGTCGGGACTAGGGGGGTACGAGCAGTACTTC	CASSLQSGLGGYEQYF
TRBV2	.	.	TRBJ1-5	TGTGCCAGCAGTGAAGCCCATAGGGGCAATCAGCCCCAGCATTTT	CASSEAHRGNQPQHF
TRBV6-2/TRBV6-3	TRBD2	many	TRBJ2-2	TGTGCCAGCAAGCCTGGACTAGCGGGGAACACCGGGGAGCTGTTTTTT	CASKPGLAGNTGELFF
TRBV6-2/TRBV6-3	.	.	TRBJ2-6	TGTGCCATCTTTGGGGGTTCCAGTGGGGCCAACGTCCTGACTTTC	CAIFGGSSGANVLTF
TRBV12-3/TRBV12-4	TRBD2	.	TRBJ2-4	TGTGCCAGCAGTCGACTAGCGGGAGAAGTGAACATTCAGTACTTC	CASSRLAGEVNIQYF
TRBV7-2	.	few	TRBJ2-3	TGTGCCAGCAGCTTAGTGAGGGCCTCCACAGATACGCAGTATTTT	CASSLVRASTDTQYF
TRBV7-9	.	many	TRBJ2-1	TGTGCCAGCAGCCATGGATCTAGCGACCTATCCATTATCTACAATGAGCAGTTCTTC	CASSHGSSDLSIIYNEQFF
TRBV7-6	.	.	TRBJ1-5	TGTGCTAGCAGCCAAGTCGTGCAGGGCTACAATCAGCCCCAGCATTTT	CASSQVVQGYNQPQHF
TRBV29-1	TRBD2	.	TRBJ2-1	TGCAGCGTCCTCTTCGGACTAGCGTTTGACAATGAGCAGTTCTTC	CSVLFGLAFDNEQFF
TRBV5-1	TRBD1	.	TRBJ2-1	TGCGCCAGCAGCGTGACAGGGGGCGACTACAATGAGCAGTTCTTC	CASSVTGGDYNEQFF
TRBV24-1	TRBD2	.	TRBJ2-2	TGTGCCACCAGTGGGACTAGCGGGAGATGGTTGGACACCGGGGAGCTGTTTTTT	CATSGTSGRWLDTGELFF
TRBV7-2	.	many	TRBJ2-3	TGTGCCAGCAGCGCGGGCGGGGATACGCAGTATTTT	CASSAGGDTQYF